These 21 T cell receptor beta chains share one sample of origin, sequenced in a study of shared clonotypes between healthy human individuals. The data were produced by immunoSEQ multiplex PCR, yet TCRdb's version contains in-frame clones alone and is incomplete. The sample contains approximately 2,000,000 clones, 85% to 95% of which appear only once. The sample comprised naive CD4+ T cells from PBMCs. Sample subset: CD45RA+ positively selected. Receptors were obtained from a man between 18 and 35 years old in good health. Some clones in this sample may be carry-over from other donors' samples.

The chain recombines TRBV15 with TRBJ2-2; D uncertain. Trimming took off 0 bases at V and 2 bases at J, with 10 bases between the two ends. CDR3 length: 16 residues. CDR1 and CDR2 (germline): LNHNV, YYDKDF (reference sequence). CDR3 DNA: TGTGCCACCAGCAGAGATTGGCCAGCTAACACCGGGGAGCTGTTTTTT. Amino acid sequence: CATSRDWPANTGELFF.

The CDR3 loop is CASTGLAGDPTDTQYF. CDR3 DNA sequence: TGCGCCAGCACCGGACTAGCGGGAGATCCCACAGATACGCAGTATTTT. The chain couples TRBV5-1 to TRBJ2-3; 13 bases align to TRBD2. The germline CDR1 and CDR2 sequences are SGHRS and YFSETQ. After removal of 6 bases from V and 2 bases from J, the junction contained 6 bases not matched to a gene. CDR3 length: 16 residues. Together with reference TRBV5-1 and TRBJ2-3, the CDR3 gives the full variable domain: KAGVTQTPRYLIKTRGQQVTLSCSPISGHRSVSWYQQTPGQGLQFLFEYFSETQRNKGNFPGRFSGRQFSNSRSEMNVSTLELGDSALYLCASTGLAGDPTDTQYFGPGTRLTVL.

The chain carries TRBV11-2 and TRBJ1-2; D not certain. The CDR3 sequence is 14 residues long. The germline CDR1 and CDR2 sequences are SGHAT and FQNNGV. Trimming removed 1 base from V and 2 bases from J, with 8 bases in between. In DNA, the CDR3 is TGTGCCAGCAGCTTAGTAGGCAGGAACTATGGCTACACCTTC. It encodes CASSLVGRNYGYTF.

A single count supports this clone. The J gene is TRBJ1-1, the V gene TRBV6-6; D gene ambiguous. The V and J ends lost 6 bases and 5 bases respectively, with 10 bases between them. The CDR3 is made up of 12 amino acids. Germline V gene data show CDR1 as MNHNY and CDR2 as SVGAGI (reference sequence). CDR3 in DNA: TGTGCCAGCAGCACTTATCAGACTGAAGCTTTCTTT. This codes for CASSTYQTEAFF.

The chain carries TRBV28 and TRBJ2-6; TRBD1 might be the D (6 bases). CDR3 length equals 15 residues. CDR1 is MDHEN and CDR2 is SYDVKM in the germline V gene. With 2 bases removed from V and 4 bases from J, the gap between germline ends came to 9 bases. The DNA of the CDR3 is TGTGCCAGCAGTTTACAGGGGCAAGGGGCCAACGTCCTGACTTTC. Its protein product is CASSLQGQGANVLTF.

V usage is TRBV19 and J usage is TRBJ2-7; 11 bases fit TRBD1. Germline-derived CDR1 and CDR2 are LNHDA and SQIVND (reference sequence). J gave up 6 bases and V 4 bases, and 11 bases lay outside the gene matches. This CDR3 contains 16 residues. The CDR3 sequence: CASSTTWDRGVGEQYF. The CDR3 bases are TGTGCCAGTAGTACTACCTGGGACAGGGGGGTAGGCGAGCAGTACTTC.

CDR3 loop: CSAREPDTQYF. For the CDR3, the DNA is TGCAGTGCTAGGGAACCAGATACGCAGTATTTT. V is TRBV20-1 and J is TRBJ2-3; D remains ambiguous. The CDR3 extends over 11 amino acids. Trimming removed 3 bases from V and 4 bases from J, with 5 bases in between. Germline CDR1 reads DFQATT; CDR2 reads SNEGSKA (reference sequence).

The gene calls are TRBV30 and TRBJ1-1; TRBD1 is a possible D gene (5 bases). The V gene's germline CDR1 is GTSNPN and CDR2 SVGIG (reference sequence). The CDR3 covers 14 residues. Trimming pared 0 bases from V and 4 bases from J, leaving 12 bases between. CDR3 bases: TGTGCCTGGAGTGTACAGCAGGGCTCCACTGAAGCTTTCTTT. Amino acid sequence: CAWSVQQGSTEAFF.

The chain is built from TRBV5-4 and TRBJ2-1; no clear D. Trimming took off 4 bases at V and 5 bases at J, with 10 bases between the two ends. Per the germline V gene, CDR1 is SGHNT and CDR2 is YYREEE (reference sequence). This CDR3 region has 13 residues. The CDR3 here is CASSTRLNNEQFF. The CDR3 region has the DNA TGTGCCAGCAGCACCAGACTGAACAATGAGCAGTTCTTC.

With respect to this clone: This CDR3 is also generated by other DNA sequences in the sample. This rearrangement joins TRBV19 to TRBJ2-7, with 9 bases fitting TRBD2. Looked up from germline, CDR1 is LNHDA and CDR2 is SQIVND (reference sequence). CDR3 length equals 14 residues. V shed 5 bases and J 1 base; nucleotides not matched to a gene: 3. The CDR3 is CASSLSGSSYEQYF. In nucleotides, the CDR3 is TGTGCCAGTAGTCTTAGCGGGAGTTCCTACGAGCAGTACTTC.

The CDR3 here is CASSLEAGGAQYF. As DNA, the CDR3 is TGCGCCAGCAGCTTGGAGGCGGGAGGGGCCCAGTACTTC. This chain uses TRBV5-1 with TRBJ2-5; 9 bases line up with TRBD2. Germline CDR1 SGHRS, CDR2 YFSETQ. This CDR3 contains 13 residues. J gave up 9 bases and V 0 bases, and 3 bases lay outside the gene matches.

Only one count was recorded for this clone. The rearrangement joins TRBV18 to TRBJ2-3; TRBD2 matches 8 bases. The length of the CDR3 is 16 residues. Germline values: CDR1 KGHSH, CDR2 LQKENI. V was clipped by 3 bases and J by 6 bases; unmatched bases: 11. DNA of the CDR3: TGTGCCAGCTCACCCGGACTAGCAAGTCTACGGGATACGCAGTATTTT. Its translation: CASSPGLASLRDTQYF.

The chain employs TRBV4-1 and TRBJ2-3; TRBD2 is a possible D gene (6 bases). The CDR3 totals 15 residues. Germline V gene sequence: CDR1 MGHRA, CDR2 YSYEKL. Trimming stripped 1 base from V and 1 base from J, with 9 bases between. The CDR3 region has the DNA TGCGCCAGCAGCCAAGGTAGCGGTGGCACAGATACGCAGTATTTT. Amino acids: CASSQGSGGTDTQYF.

J is TRBJ1-3 and V is TRBV6-5; TRBD1 aligns across 10 bases. Germline assignment: CDR1 MNHEY and CDR2 SVGAGI. The CDR3 spans 15 residues. V shed 6 bases, J shed 3 bases, and the junction held 5 bases outside the gene matches. This CDR3 reads CASSPDRGRGNTIYF. CDR3 in DNA: TGTGCCAGCAGCCCCGACAGGGGGCGTGGAAACACCATATATTTT.

This clone was seen a single time. This chain links TRBV12-5 with TRBJ1-4, with D maybe TRBD1 (6 bases). V lost 6 bases, J lost 11 bases, and 16 bases lay in between. The length of the CDR3 is 13 residues. Per the germline V gene, CDR1 is LGHNT and CDR2 is FRNRAP. Written as DNA, the CDR3 is TGTGCTAGTGGCCGGGTCCCAGGGGACAAACTGTTTTTT. Translated, it gives CASGRVPGDKLFF. Supplemented by reference TRBV12-5 and TRBJ1-4, the full variable domain reads DARVTQTPRHKVTEMGQEVTMRCQPILGHNTVFWYRQTMMQGLELLAYFRNRAPLDDSGMPKDRFSAEMPDATLATLKIQPSEPRDSAVYFCASGRVPGDKLFFGSGTQLSVL.

V is TRBV30 and J is TRBJ1-2; D remains ambiguous. Germline-derived CDR1 and CDR2 are GTSNPN and SVGIG (reference sequence). This CDR3 region has 12 residues. V gave up 1 base and J gave up 7 bases, with 10 bases separating them. The CDR3: CAWSEGRSGYTF. In DNA form, the CDR3 reads TGTGCCTGGAGTGAAGGAAGATCTGGCTACACCTTC.

The count of this clone is one. The chain links TRBV2 to TRBJ1-1, with TRBD1 matching 8 bases. After removal of 6 bases from V and 3 bases from J, the junction contained 9 bases not matched to a gene. There are 15 residues in the CDR3. Per germline, CDR1 SNHLY and CDR2 FYNNEI. The CDR3 sequence: CASRENRGGHTEAFF. CDR3 DNA: TGTGCCAGCAGAGAAAACAGGGGGGGGCACACTGAAGCTTTCTTT.

The chain uses TRBV2 and TRBJ2-1; either TRBD1 or TRBD2 may supply D (5 bases each). The CDR3 sequence is 14 residues long. Deletions cut 2 bases from V and 4 bases from J, with 9 bases between. Germline V CDR1 and CDR2: SNHLY, FYNNEI. The CDR3 here is CASSELGDYNEQFF. CDR3 bases: TGTGCCAGCAGTGAACTGGGGGATTACAATGAGCAGTTCTTC.

The chain combines TRBV6-6 with TRBJ1-2, with 9 bases fitting TRBD1. CDR3 length: 15 residues. The V segment lost 2 bases and the J segment 2 bases; nucleotides outside the gene matches: 3. From germline, CDR1 is MNHNY and CDR2 SVGAGI (reference sequence). The CDR3 sequence: CASSYEGQGNYGYTF. CDR3 DNA sequence: TGTGCCAGCAGTTACGAGGGACAGGGAAACTATGGCTACACCTTC.

J is TRBJ2-7 and V is TRBV5-1; the D is unclear. Deletions cut 0 bases from V and 2 bases from J, with 9 bases between. This CDR3 region has 14 residues. Germline V lookup: CDR1 SGHRS, CDR2 YFSETQ. This CDR3 reads CASSLAGLAYEQYF. Here the CDR3 DNA reads TGCGCCAGCAGCTTGGCAGGCCTCGCCTACGAGCAGTACTTC.

This clone was recorded once. The chain links TRBV5-1 to TRBJ2-6, with no clear D. Per the germline V gene, CDR1 is SGHRS and CDR2 is YFSETQ. The V gene lost 4 bases and the J gene lost 4 bases, with 12 bases spanning the gap. The CDR3 is 15 residues long. This chain's CDR3 is CASSPIVWGANVLTF. The CDR3 nucleotides read TGCGCCAGCAGCCCCATTGTTTGGGGGGCCAACGTCCTGACTTTC.